One and the same sample provided the 2 T cell receptor beta chains below, sequenced in a study of blood T cell repertoires in COVID-19. Here immunoSEQ multiplex PCR was the method, and the copy in TCRdb shows in-frame clones only, minus some. The top ten clones hold approximately 6% of a sample with approximately 270,000 clones, around 88% of them seen once. Sample: peripheral blood. These TCRs come from a young woman with COVID-19, enrolled during active disease.

This chain uses TRBV2 with TRBJ2-7; TRBD1 aligns across 9 bases. The CDR3 extends over 13 amino acids. Per the germline V gene, CDR1 is SNHLY and CDR2 is FYNNEI. V trimming: 4 bases; J trimming: 6 bases; junction bases outside the gene matches: 4. CDR3 in DNA: TGTGCCAGCAGTGGACAGGGGGAGCTCGAGCAGTACTTC. It is translated as CASSGQGELEQYF.

This sequence joins TRBV2 and TRBJ1-1; tentatively, D is TRBD1 (6 bases). Looked up from germline, CDR1 is SNHLY and CDR2 is FYNNEI. This CDR3 is built from 11 residues. V lost 6 bases, J lost 11 bases, and 13 bases lay in between. As DNA, the CDR3 is TGTGCCAGCAGGGGGGGGGCTGGGGCTTTCTTT. Its translation is CASRGGAGAFF.